The rows below give T cell receptor beta chains drawn from one sample of a study of blood T cell repertoires in COVID-19. Assay used: immunoSEQ multiplex PCR; TCRdb lists only in-frame clones, some missing. Of 200,000 to 250,000 clones listed, about 85% were seen once; the top ten hold approximately 11%. Material: PBMCs or T cells enriched from blood (not recorded which). These receptors were collected from a man aged 30 to 45 who had recovered from COVID-19. The CDR3 runs from the conserved cysteine through the conserved F or W. The D gene is left open where the match is weak. Size is stated for part of the rows, as once, few or many counts, or as a class when the clone is expanded.

clone_size	v_call	d_call	j_call	cdr3_nt	cdr3_aa
-	TRBV5-1	-	TRBJ2-7	TGCGCCAGCAGCTTTAACAGCGGGTCAAGCGAGCAGTACTTC	CASSFNSGSSEQYF
-	TRBV27	TRBD1	TRBJ1-3	TGTGCCAGCAGTGCTAGACAGGGTATCCACTCCGTATATTTT	CASSARQGIHSVYF
-	TRBV19	TRBD1	TRBJ1-2	TGTGCCAGTAGTATGCCAGGGGGCCCTGGCGGCTACACCTTC	CASSMPGGPGGYTF
few	TRBV18	-	TRBJ2-2	TGTGCCAGCTCCCCCAATTCGAACACCGGGGAGCTGTTTTTT	CASSPNSNTGELFF
-	TRBV30	TRBD1	TRBJ1-6	TGTGCCTGGAGTCTGAGACAGGGGAGTTCACCCCTCCACTTT	CAWSLRQGSSPLHF
-	TRBV28	-	TRBJ1-4	TGTGCCAGCAGTTTATGGGGGTGGGGAGCCTCTCATGAAAAACTGTTTTTT	CASSLWGWGASHEKLFF
-	TRBV5-1	TRBD1	TRBJ2-5	TGCGCCAGCAGACTTTGGACAGGGTCGGGGGAGACCCAGTACTTC	CASRLWTGSGETQYF
-	TRBV28	-	TRBJ2-1	TGTGCCAGCAGTTCCTACTCTAGCGCGAGCTCCTACAATGAGCAGTTCTTC	CASSSYSSASSYNEQFF
-	TRBV30	-	TRBJ1-3	TGTGCCTGGGACATGGCATCTGGAAACACCATATATTTT	CAWDMASGNTIYF
once	TRBV6-5	TRBD1	TRBJ1-6	TGTGCCAGCAGTTACTCGGACAGGGAAAATAATTCACCCCTCCACTTT	CASSYSDRENNSPLHF
once	TRBV9	TRBD1	TRBJ1-2	TGTGCCAGCAGCGAGGGGACAGGGATCGGCTACACCTTC	CASSEGTGIGYTF
-	TRBV4-3	-	TRBJ1-5	TGCGCCAGCAGCCAAGGGGTGACAGGCGGCCAGCCCCAGCATTTT	CASSQGVTGGQPQHF
-	TRBV7-9	TRBD1	TRBJ1-2	TGTGCCAGCAGCTTAGCGGTACAGGGGGCATCAGTTAACTATGGCTACACCTTC	CASSLAVQGASVNYGYTF
-	TRBV30	-	TRBJ1-6	TGTGCCTGGAACGTAGATAATAATTCACCCCTCCACTTT	CAWNVDNNSPLHF
-	TRBV27	TRBD1	TRBJ1-4	TGTGCCAGCAGGCTCCAGGGGGCAGGTGAAAAACTGTTTTTT	CASRLQGAGEKLFF
-	TRBV29-1	-	TRBJ1-2	TGCAGCGTCCTACAGGATGGCTACACCTTC	CSVLQDGYTF
-	TRBV3-1/TRBV3-2	-	TRBJ1-1	TGTGCCAGCAGCCAAGATCGCGTCGTTATTGCGAACACTGAAGCTTTCTTT	CASSQDRVVIANTEAFF
once	TRBV10-3	-	TRBJ2-4	TGTGCCATCAGTGAGTCGCCAACCGAAGGGGTGTACTTC	CAISESPTEGVYF
-	TRBV28	-	TRBJ1-6	TGTGCCAGCCGAGTCGATGGGGGGAGCTCACCCCTCCACTTT	CASRVDGGSSPLHF
-	TRBV2	TRBD2	TRBJ2-5	TGTGCCAGCAGTCCACCCCCGGGACTAGCGGGGGAGACCCAGTACTTC	CASSPPPGLAGETQYF
-	TRBV5-6	TRBD1	TRBJ1-2	TGTGCCAGCTACAGGGGGCGAATGAGCTACACCTTC	CASYRGRMSYTF
-	TRBV7-9	-	TRBJ2-6	TGTGCCAGCAGCCTACGATCTGGGGCCAACGTCCTGACTTTC	CASSLRSGANVLTF
-	TRBV7-9	TRBD1	TRBJ1-1	TGTGCCAGCAGCCCACGAAGGGGGCCCACTGAAGCTTTCTTT	CASSPRRGPTEAFF
few	TRBV19	TRBD1	TRBJ1-1	TGTGCCGCCATTGGGTCGCTCCGACAGGGTTACACTGAAGCTTTCTTT	CAAIGSLRQGYTEAFF
-	TRBV18	-	TRBJ2-7	TGTGCCAGCTCACTTCAGGGCGGGGAAGGGCAGTACTTC	CASSLQGGEGQYF
many	TRBV7-9	-	TRBJ1-2	TGTGCCAGCAGCCCCAACTCCCAAGAGTCTGGCTACACCTTC	CASSPNSQESGYTF
-	TRBV6-5	-	TRBJ2-2	TGTGCCAGCAGTTACTCAGGATATGGGCGGGCCGGGGAGCTGTTTTTT	CASSYSGYGRAGELFF
once	TRBV11-2	TRBD2	TRBJ2-5	TGTGCCAGCAGCTTAATTGGGGGGGGAGGAGAGACCCAGTACTTC	CASSLIGGGGETQYF
-	TRBV28	TRBD2	TRBJ2-1	TGTGCCAGCAGTTTTCTTGGCGGGAGAAAGAATGAGCAGTTCTTC	CASSFLGGRKNEQFF
-	TRBV7-9	TRBD1	TRBJ2-1	TGTGCCAGCAGCCTAGGACGGCAGGGGGATGAGCAGTTCTTC	CASSLGRQGDEQFF
-	TRBV15	-	TRBJ1-1	TGTGCCACCAGCAGAGATCCCCAAGAGACTGAAGCTTTCTTT	CATSRDPQETEAFF
-	TRBV27	TRBD1	TRBJ2-2	TGTGCCAGCAGTTATTGGGACAGGAGCACCGGGGAGCTGTTTTTT	CASSYWDRSTGELFF
-	TRBV5-4	TRBD1	TRBJ2-2	TGCGCCAGCAGGACCGGGACAGGGGGCAACACCGGGGAGCTGTTTTTT	CASRTGTGGNTGELFF